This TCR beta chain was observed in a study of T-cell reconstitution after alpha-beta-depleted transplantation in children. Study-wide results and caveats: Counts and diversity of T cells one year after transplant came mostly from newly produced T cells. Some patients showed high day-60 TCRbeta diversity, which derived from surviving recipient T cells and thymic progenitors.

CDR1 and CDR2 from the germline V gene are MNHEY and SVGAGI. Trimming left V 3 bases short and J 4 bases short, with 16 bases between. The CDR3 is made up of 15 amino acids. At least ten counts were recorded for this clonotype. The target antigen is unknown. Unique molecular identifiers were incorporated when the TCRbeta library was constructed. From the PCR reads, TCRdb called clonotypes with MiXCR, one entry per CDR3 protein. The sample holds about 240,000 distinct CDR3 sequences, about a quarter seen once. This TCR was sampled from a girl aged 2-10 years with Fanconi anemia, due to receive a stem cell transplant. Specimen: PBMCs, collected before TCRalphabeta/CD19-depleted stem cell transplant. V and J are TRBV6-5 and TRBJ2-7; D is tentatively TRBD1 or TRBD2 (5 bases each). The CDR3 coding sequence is TGTGCCAGCAGTTATGAGTCGGGACCAGGATACGAGCAGTACTTC. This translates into CASSYESGPGYEQYF.